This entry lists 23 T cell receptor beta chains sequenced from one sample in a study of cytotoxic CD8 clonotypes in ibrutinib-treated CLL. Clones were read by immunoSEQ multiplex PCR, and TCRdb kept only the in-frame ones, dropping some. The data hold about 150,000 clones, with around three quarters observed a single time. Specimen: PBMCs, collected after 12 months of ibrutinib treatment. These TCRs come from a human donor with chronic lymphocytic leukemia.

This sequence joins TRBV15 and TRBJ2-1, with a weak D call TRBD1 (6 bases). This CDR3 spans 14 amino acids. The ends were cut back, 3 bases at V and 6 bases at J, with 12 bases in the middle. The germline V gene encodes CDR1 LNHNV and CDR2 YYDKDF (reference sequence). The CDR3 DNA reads TGTGCCACCAGCAGGGGGGCCAGGGGCAATGAGCAGTTCTTC. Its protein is CATSRGARGNEQFF.

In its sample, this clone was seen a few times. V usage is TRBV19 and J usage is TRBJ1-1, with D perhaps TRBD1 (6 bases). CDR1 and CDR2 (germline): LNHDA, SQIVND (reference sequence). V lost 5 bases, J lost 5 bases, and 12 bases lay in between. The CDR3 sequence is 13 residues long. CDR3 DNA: TGTGCCAGTAGTCAAAGGGGGTTAACTGAAGCTTTCTTT. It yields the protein CASSQRGLTEAFF.

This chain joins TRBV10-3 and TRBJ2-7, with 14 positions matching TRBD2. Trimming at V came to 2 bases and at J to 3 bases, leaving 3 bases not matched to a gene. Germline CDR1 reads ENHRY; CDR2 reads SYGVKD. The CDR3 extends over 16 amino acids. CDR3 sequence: CAISEPGTSGSYEQYF. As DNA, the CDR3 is TGTGCCATCAGTGAGCCCGGGACTAGCGGGAGCTACGAGCAGTACTTC.

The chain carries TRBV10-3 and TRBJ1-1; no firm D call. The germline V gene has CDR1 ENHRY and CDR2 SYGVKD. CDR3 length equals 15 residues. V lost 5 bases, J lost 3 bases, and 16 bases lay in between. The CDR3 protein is CAISSILGPYTEAFF. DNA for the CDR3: TGTGCCATCAGTTCAATCCTCGGACCATACACTGAAGCTTTCTTT.

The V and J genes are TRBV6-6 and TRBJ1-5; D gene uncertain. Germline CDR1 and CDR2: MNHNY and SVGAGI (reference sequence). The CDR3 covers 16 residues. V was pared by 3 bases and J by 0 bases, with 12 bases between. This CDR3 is CASSYGSGSSNQPQHF. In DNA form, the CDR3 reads TGTGCCAGCAGTTATGGTAGCGGGTCTAGCAATCAGCCCCAGCATTTT.

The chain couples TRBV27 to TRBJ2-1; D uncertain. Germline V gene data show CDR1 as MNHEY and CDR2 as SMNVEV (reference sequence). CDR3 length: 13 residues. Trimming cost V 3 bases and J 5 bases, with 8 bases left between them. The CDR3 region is CASSFYADNEQFF. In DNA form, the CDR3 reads TGTGCCAGCAGTTTCTATGCCGACAATGAGCAGTTCTTC.

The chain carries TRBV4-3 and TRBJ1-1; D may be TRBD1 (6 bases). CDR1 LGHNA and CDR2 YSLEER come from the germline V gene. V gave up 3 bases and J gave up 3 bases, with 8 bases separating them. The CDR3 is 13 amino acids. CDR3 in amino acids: CASSHRTDTEAFF. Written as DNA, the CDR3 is TGCGCCAGCAGCCACCGGACAGACACTGAAGCTTTCTTT.

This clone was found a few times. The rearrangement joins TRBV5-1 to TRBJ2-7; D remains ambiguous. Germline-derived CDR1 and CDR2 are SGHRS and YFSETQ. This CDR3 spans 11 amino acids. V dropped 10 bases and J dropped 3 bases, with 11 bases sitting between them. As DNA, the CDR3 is TGCGCCTCCCGAGCCGGCTACGAGCAGTACTTC. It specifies CASRAGYEQYF.

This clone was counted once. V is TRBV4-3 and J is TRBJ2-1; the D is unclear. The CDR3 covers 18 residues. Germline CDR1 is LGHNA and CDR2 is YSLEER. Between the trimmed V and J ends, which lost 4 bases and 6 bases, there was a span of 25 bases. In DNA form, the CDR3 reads TGCGCCAGCAGCCCTACAAGAGAACCGACCTCCAGGAGCAATGAGCAGTTCTTC. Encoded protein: CASSPTREPTSRSNEQFF.

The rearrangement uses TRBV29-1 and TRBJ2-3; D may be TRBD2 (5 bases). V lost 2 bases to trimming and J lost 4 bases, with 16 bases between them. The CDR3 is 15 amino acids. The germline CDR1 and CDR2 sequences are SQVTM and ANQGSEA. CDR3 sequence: CSVESGDLGADTQYF. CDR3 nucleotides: TGCAGCGTTGAAAGCGGAGACTTAGGTGCAGATACGCAGTATTTT.

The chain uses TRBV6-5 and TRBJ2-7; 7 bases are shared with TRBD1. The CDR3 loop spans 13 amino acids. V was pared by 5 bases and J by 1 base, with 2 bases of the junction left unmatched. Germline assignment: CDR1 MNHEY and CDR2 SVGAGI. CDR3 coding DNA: TGTGCCAGCAGTGGGGACAGATCCTACGAGCAGTACTTC. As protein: CASSGDRSYEQYF.

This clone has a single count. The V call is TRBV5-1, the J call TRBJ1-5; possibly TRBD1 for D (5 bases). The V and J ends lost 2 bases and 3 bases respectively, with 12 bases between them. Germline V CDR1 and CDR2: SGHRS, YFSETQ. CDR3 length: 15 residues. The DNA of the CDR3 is TGCGCCAGCAGCTTAAACAGGTTTTACAATCAGCCCCAGCATTTT. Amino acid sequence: CASSLNRFYNQPQHF.

The CDR3 protein is CASSSREGRSTGELFF. The CDR3 nucleotides are TGTGCCAGCAGCTCGCGGGAGGGCCGGAGCACCGGGGAGCTGTTTTTT. V gene TRBV7-9 combines with J gene TRBJ2-2; TRBD2 aligns across 9 bases. J lost 4 bases, V lost 4 bases, and 7 bases had no gene match. Looked up from germline, CDR1 is SEHNR and CDR2 is FQNEAQ (reference sequence). The CDR3 sequence is 16 residues long. Drawing the rest from reference TRBV7-9 and TRBJ2-2, the complete variable domain is DTGVSQNPRHKITKRGQNVTFRCDPISEHNRLYWYRQTLGQGPEFLTYFQNEAQLEKSRLLSDRFSAERPKGSFSTLEIQRTEQGDSAMYLCASSSREGRSTGELFFGEGSRLTVL.

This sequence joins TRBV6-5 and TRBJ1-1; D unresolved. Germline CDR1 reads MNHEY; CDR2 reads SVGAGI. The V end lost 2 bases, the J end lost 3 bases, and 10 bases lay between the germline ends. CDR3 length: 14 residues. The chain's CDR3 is CASSYSQLDTEAFF. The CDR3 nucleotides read TGTGCCAGCAGTTACAGTCAACTTGACACTGAAGCTTTCTTT.

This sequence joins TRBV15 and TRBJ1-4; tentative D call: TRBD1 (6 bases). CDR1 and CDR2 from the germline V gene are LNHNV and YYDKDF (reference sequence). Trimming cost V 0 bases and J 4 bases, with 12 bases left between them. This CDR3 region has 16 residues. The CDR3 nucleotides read TGTGCCACCAGCAGAGAAACAGGGAACGTTAATGAAAAACTGTTTTTT. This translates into CATSRETGNVNEKLFF.

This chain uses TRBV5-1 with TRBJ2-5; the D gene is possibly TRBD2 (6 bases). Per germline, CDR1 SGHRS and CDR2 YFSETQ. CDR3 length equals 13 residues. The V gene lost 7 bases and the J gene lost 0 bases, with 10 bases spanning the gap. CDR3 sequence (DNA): TGCGCCAGCGGACGGGAGTACCAAGAGACCCAGTACTTC. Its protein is CASGREYQETQYF. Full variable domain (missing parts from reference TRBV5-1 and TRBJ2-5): KAGVTQTPRYLIKTRGQQVTLSCSPISGHRSVSWYQQTPGQGLQFLFEYFSETQRNKGNFPGRFSGRQFSNSRSEMNVSTLELGDSALYLCASGREYQETQYFGPGTRLLVL.

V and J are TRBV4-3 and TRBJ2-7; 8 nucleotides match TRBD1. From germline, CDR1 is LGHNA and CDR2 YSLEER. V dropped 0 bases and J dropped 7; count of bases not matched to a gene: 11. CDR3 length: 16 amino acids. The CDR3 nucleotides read TGCGCCAGCAGCCAAGAGATGACAGGGGACTCCGGGGAGCAGTACTTC. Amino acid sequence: CASSQEMTGDSGEQYF.

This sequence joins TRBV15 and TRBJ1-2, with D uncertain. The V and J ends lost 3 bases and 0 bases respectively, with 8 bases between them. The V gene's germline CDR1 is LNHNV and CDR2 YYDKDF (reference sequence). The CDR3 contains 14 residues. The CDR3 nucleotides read TGTGCCACCAGCAGCGACCCCTCTAACTATGGCTACACCTTC. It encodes CATSSDPSNYGYTF.

The CDR3 coding sequence is TGTGCCAGCAGCTTGGGTCTGGGATACTACGAGCAGTACTTC. It is translated as CASSLGLGYYEQYF. The gene calls are TRBV5-6 and TRBJ2-7; the D is unclear. V was trimmed by 0 bases and J by 3 bases, leaving 10 bases between them. This CDR3 spans 14 amino acids. Germline CDR1 and CDR2: SGHDT and YYEEEE.

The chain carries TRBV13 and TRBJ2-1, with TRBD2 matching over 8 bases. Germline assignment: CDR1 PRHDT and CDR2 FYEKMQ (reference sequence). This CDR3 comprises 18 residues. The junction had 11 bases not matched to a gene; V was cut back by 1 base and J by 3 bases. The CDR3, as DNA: TGTGCCAGCAGCTTAGAATCGGGTCCGGGAGGGGTCTACAATGAGCAGTTCTTC. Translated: CASSLESGPGGVYNEQFF. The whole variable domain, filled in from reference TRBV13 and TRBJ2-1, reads AAGVIQSPRHLIKEKRETATLKCYPIPRHDTVYWYQQGPGQDPQFLISFYEKMQSDKGSIPDRFSAQQFSDYHSELNMSSLELGDSALYFCASSLESGPGGVYNEQFFGPGTRLTVL.

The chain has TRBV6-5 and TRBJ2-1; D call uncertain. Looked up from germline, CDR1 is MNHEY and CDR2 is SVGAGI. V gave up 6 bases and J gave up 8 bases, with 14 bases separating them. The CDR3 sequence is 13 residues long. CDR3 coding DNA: TGTGCCAGCAGAAGGACCCTAGAACATGAGCAGTTCTTC. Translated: CASRRTLEHEQFF.

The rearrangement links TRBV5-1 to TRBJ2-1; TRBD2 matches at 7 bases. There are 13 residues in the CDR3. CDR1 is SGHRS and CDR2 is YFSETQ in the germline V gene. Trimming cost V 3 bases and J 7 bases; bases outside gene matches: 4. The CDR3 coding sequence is TGCGCCAGCAGCTGGACTAGACGAAATGAGCAGTTCTTC. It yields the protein CASSWTRRNEQFF.

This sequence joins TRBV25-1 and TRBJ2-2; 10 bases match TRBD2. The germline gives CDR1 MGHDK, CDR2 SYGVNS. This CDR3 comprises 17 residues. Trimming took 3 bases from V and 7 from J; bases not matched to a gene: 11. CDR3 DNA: TGTGCCAGCAGTGATCAGCGGGAGGGCCTTTTTGGCGGGGAGCTGTTTTTT. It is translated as CASSDQREGLFGGELFF. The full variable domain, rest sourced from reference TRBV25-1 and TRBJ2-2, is EADIYQTPRYLVIGTGKKITLECSQTMGHDKMYWYQQDPGMELHLIHYSYGVNSTEKGDLSSESTVSRIRTEHFPLTLESARPSHTSQYLCASSDQREGLFGGELFFGEGSRLTVL.